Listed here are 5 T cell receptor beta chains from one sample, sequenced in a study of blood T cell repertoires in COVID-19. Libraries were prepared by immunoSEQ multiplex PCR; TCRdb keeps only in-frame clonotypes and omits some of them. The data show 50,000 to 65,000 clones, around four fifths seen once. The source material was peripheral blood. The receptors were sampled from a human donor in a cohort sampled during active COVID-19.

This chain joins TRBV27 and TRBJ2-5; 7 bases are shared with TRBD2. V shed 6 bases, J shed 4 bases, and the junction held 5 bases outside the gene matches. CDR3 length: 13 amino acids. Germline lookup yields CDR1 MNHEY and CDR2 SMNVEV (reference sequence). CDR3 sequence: CASSTSAGETQYF. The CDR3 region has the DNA TGTGCCAGCAGCACTAGCGCGGGAGAGACCCAGTACTTC.

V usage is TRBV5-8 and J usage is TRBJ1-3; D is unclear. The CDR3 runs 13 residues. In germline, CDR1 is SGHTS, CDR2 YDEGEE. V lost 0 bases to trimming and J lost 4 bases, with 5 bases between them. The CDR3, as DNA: TGTGCCAGCAGCTTGGCCCGGGGAAACACCATATATTTT. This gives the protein CASSLARGNTIYF. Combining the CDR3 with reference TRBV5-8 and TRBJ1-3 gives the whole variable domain EAGVTQSPTHLIKTRGQQATLRCSPISGHTSVYWYQQALGLGLQFLLWYDEGEERNRGNFPPRFSGRQFPNYSSELNVNALELEDSALYLCASSLARGNTIYFGEGSWLTVV.

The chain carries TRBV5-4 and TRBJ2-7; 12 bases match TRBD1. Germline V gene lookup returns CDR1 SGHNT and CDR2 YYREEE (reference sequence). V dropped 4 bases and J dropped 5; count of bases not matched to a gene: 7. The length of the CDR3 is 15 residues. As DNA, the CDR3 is TGTGCCAGCAGCCCCGGGGGACAGGGGGCGAACGAGCAGTACTTC. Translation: CASSPGGQGANEQYF. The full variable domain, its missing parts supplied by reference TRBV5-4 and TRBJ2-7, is ETGVTQSPTHLIKTRGQQVTLRCSSQSGHNTVSWYQQALGQGPQFIFQYYREEENGRGNFPPRFSGLQFPNYSSELNVNALELDDSALYLCASSPGGQGANEQYFGPGTRLTVT.

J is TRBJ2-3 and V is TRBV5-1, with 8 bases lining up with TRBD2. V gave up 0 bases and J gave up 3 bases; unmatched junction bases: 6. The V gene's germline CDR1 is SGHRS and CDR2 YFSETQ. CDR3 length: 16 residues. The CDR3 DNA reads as TGCGCCAGCAGCTTGGGGGTAGCGGGAACAACAGATACGCAGTATTTT. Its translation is CASSLGVAGTTDTQYF.

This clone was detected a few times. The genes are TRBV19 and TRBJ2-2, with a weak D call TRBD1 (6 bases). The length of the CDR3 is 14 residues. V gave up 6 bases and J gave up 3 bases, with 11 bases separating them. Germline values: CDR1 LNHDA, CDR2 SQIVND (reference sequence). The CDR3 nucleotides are TGTGCCAGTAGGATGTACAGGGACACCGGGGAGCTGTTTTTT. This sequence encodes CASRMYRDTGELFF.